This T cell receptor beta chain comes out of a study of blood T cell repertoires in COVID-19. The CDR3 runs 16 residues. Trimming removed 6 bases from V and 7 bases from J; junction bases left unmatched: 13. Germline lookup yields CDR1 SGHTS and CDR2 YDEGEE. Assay used: immunoSEQ multiplex PCR; TCRdb lists only in-frame clones, some missing. The table records over 150,000 clones, less than 90% of them present only once. This clonotype originated in a man aged 25 to 40 with acute or convalescent COVID-19. The sample taken for sequencing was peripheral blood. The V call is TRBV5-8, the J call TRBJ2-7, with TRBD2 matching over 13 bases. The CDR3 is CASNSPRTSGSEEQYF. The CDR3 coding sequence is TGTGCCAGCAACTCACCCCGGACTAGCGGGAGTGAAGAGCAGTACTTC.